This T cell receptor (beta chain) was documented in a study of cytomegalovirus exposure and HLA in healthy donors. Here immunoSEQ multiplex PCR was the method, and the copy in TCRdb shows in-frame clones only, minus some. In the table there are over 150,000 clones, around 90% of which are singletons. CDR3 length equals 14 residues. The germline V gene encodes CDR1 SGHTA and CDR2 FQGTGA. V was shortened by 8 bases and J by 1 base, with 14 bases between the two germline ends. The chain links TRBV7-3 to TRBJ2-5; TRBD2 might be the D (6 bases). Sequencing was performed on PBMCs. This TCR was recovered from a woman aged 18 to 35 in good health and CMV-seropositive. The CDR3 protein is CASPRRDLQETQYF. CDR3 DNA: TGTGCCAGCCCTCGGCGGGACCTCCAAGAGACCCAGTACTTC.